This T cell receptor (beta chain) derives from a study of graft-versus-host responses after intestinal transplantation. Libraries were prepared by immunoSEQ multiplex PCR; TCRdb keeps only in-frame clonotypes and omits some of them. Seen here are some 41,000 clones, roughly 95% observed once, and the top ten hold about 0.5%. The sample holds one count of this clone. The antigen remains undetermined. Germline V lookup: CDR1 WSHSY, CDR2 SAAADI. J was trimmed by 0 bases and V by 6 bases; bases with no gene match: 2. The CDR3 covers 14 residues. This receptor was obtained from a human donor who was the organ donor for an intestinal transplant. The gene calls are TRBV10-2 and TRBJ2-3; 8 bases line up with TRBD2. Material: unstimulated CD8+ T cells sorted from spleen or lymph node cells, obtained before transplant. The CDR3 nucleotides read TGCGCCAGCAGCCGGGGGGGAAGCACAGATACGCAGTATTTT. As protein: CASSRGGSTDTQYF.